Below are 2 T cell receptor beta chains sequenced from a single sample in a study of memory CD4+ T cells and cytomegalovirus serostatus. Single viable CD3+CD4+CD8-CD45RO+ cells were sorted as the memory CD4+ T cells. TCRdb keeps only in-frame clones here, not all; method: immunoSEQ multiplex PCR. The sample yields 85,000 to 100,000 clones, under 90% seen once. Sequencing was performed on memory CD4+ T cells from blood. These receptors came from an adult in good health and CMV-seropositive.

The chain joins TRBV7-9 to TRBJ2-5; weak D call: TRBD2 (5 bases). V was cut by 3 bases and J by 6 bases, with 11 bases left in between. The CDR3 spans 13 residues. CDR1 is SEHNR and CDR2 is FQNEAQ in the germline V gene (reference sequence). The CDR3 here is CASSFERIKTQYF. CDR3 DNA: TGTGCCAGCAGCTTTGAGCGGATCAAGACCCAGTACTTC.

The V and J genes are TRBV29-1 and TRBJ1-4; D ambiguous. The CDR3 spans 13 residues. Germline values: CDR1 SQVTM, CDR2 ANQGSEA. V was shortened by 6 bases and J by 1 base, with 9 bases between the two germline ends. CDR3 amino acids: CSVGEITNEKLFF. CDR3 nucleotides: TGCAGCGTGGGTGAGATAACTAATGAAAAACTGTTTTTT. Filled out from reference TRBV29-1 and TRBJ1-4, the complete variable domain reads SAVISQKPSRDICQRGTSLTIQCQVDSQVTMMFWYRQQPGQSLTLIATANQGSEATYESGFVIDKFPISRPNLTFSTLTVSNMSPEDSSIYLCSVGEITNEKLFFGSGTQLSVL.